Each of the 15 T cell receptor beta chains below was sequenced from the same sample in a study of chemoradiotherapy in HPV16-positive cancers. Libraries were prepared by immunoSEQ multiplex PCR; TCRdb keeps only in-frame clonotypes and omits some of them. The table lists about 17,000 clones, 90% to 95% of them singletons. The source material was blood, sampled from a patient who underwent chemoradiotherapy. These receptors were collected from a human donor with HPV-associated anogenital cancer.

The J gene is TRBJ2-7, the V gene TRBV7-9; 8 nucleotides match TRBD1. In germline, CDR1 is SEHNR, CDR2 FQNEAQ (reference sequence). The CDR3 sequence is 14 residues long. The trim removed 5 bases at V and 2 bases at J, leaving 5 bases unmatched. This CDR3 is CASSTGQGTYEQYF. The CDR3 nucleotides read TGTGCCAGCAGCACCGGACAGGGCACCTACGAGCAGTACTTC.

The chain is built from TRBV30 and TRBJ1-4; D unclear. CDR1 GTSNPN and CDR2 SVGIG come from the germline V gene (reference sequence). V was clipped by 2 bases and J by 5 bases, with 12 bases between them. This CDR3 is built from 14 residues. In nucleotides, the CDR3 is TGTGCCTGGAGTCTTCTGGGTAGGAATGAAAAACTGTTTTTT. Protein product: CAWSLLGRNEKLFF.

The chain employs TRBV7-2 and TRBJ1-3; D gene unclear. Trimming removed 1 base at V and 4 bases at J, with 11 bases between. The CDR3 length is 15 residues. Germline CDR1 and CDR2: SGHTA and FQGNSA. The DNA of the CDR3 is TGTGCCAGCAGCTTAGGAGGCAGTGAAGGAAACACCATATATTTT. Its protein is CASSLGGSEGNTIYF.

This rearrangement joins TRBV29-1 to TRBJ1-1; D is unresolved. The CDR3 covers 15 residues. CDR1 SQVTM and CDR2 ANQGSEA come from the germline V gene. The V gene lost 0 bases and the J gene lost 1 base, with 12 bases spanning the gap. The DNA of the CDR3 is TGCAGCGTTGAAGATGTCAGGCCCGAGAACACTGAAGCTTTCTTT. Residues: CSVEDVRPENTEAFF.

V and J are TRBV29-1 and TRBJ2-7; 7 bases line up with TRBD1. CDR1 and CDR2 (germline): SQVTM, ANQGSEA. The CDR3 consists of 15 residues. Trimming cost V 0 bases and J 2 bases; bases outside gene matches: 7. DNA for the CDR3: TGCAGCGTTGAAGAATTTAGTCAGGGGGCCTACGAGCAGTACTTC. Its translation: CSVEEFSQGAYEQYF.

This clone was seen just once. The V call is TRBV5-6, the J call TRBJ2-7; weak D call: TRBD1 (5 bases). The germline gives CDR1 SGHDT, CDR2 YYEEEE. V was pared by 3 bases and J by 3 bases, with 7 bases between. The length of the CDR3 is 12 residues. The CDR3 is CASSSGIYEQYF. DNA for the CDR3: TGTGCCAGCAGCTCAGGGATCTACGAGCAGTACTTC. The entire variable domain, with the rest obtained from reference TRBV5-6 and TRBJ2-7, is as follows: DAGVTQSPTHLIKTRGQQVTLRCSPKSGHDTVSWYQQALGQGPQFIFQYYEEEERQRGNFPDRFSGHQFPNYSSELNVNALLLGDSALYLCASSSGIYEQYFGPGTRLTVT.

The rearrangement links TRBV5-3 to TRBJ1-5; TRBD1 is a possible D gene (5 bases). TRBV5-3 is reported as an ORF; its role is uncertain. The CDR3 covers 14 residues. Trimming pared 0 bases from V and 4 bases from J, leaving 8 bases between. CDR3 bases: TGTGCCAGAAGCTTGGTCGGGGGTAATCAGCCCCAGCATTTT. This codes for CARSLVGGNQPQHF.

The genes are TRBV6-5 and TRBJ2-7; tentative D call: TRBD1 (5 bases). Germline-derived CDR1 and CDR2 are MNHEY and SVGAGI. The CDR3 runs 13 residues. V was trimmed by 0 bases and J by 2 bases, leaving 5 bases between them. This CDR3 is CASSYSGAYEQYF. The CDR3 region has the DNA TGTGCCAGCAGTTACTCAGGGGCCTACGAGCAGTACTTC.

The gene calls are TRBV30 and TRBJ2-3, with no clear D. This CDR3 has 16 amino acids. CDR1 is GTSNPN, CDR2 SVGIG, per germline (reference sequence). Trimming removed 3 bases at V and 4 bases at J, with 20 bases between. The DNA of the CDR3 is TGTGCCTGGAGCCGCCGGGTAAGTCGGGCCGCAGATACGCAGTATTTT. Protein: CAWSRRVSRAADTQYF.

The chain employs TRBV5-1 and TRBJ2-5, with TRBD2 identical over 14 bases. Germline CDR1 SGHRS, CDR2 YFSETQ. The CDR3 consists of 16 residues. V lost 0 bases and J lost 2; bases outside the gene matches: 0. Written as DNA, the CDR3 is TGCGCCAGCAGCTTGGGACTAGCGGGGGGGCAAGAGACCCAGTACTTC. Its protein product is CASSLGLAGGQETQYF.

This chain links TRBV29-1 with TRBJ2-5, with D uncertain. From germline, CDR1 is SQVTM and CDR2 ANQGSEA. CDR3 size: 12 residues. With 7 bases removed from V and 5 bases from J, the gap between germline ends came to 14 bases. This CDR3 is CSARRSAETQYF. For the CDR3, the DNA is TGCAGCGCCCGACGGAGTGCTGAGACCCAGTACTTC.

Written as DNA, the CDR3 is TGTGCCAGCAGTTCTATGGACAGGGCTACCTACGAGCAGTACTTC. It specifies CASSSMDRATYEQYF. This chain links TRBV7-9 with TRBJ2-7; 8 positions match TRBD1. CDR3 length equals 15 residues. Germline CDR1 and CDR2: SEHNR and FQNEAQ (reference sequence). The J segment lost 2 bases and the V segment lost 6 bases, leaving 9 bases of the junction unmatched.

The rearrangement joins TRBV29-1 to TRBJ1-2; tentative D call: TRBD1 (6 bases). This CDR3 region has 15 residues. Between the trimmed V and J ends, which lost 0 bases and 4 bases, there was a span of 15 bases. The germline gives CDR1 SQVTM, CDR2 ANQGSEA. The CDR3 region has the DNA TGCAGCGTTGAAGATCGGGACAAAGGTAGCTATGGCTACACCTTC. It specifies CSVEDRDKGSYGYTF.

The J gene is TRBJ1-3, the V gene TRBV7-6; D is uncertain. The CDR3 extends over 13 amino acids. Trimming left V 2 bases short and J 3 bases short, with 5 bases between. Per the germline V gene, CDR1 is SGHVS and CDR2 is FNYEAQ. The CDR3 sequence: CASSLMHGNTIYF. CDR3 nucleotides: TGTGCCAGCAGCTTAATGCATGGAAACACCATATATTTT.

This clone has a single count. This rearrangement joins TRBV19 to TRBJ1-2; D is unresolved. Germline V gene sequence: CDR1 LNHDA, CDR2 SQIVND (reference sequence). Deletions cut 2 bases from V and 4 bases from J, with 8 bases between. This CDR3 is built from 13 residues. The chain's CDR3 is CASSIQGPYGYTF. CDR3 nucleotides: TGTGCCAGTAGTATACAAGGACCCTATGGCTACACCTTC.